These 24 T cell receptor beta chains came from one sample sequenced in a study of read filtering for tumor transcriptome and immune sequencing (dated by TCRdb to about 2020). TCRdb records Illumina HiSeq 4000 as the sequencer. The Immunoverse kit was used to build TCR libraries from around 420 ng RNA, with molecular barcoded adaptors covering alpha/delta and beta/gamma chains. The public reads were reprocessed in TCRdb via fastp at Q25 and MiXCR, keeping in-frame beta chains. Records with the same CDR3 protein are collapsed into one entry carrying the most frequent genes and DNA. This sample is represented by about 47,000 distinct CDR3 sequences; approximately 12% of them were singletons. The ten largest make up more than 12% of the sample. The specimen sequenced was a population of CD138-negative cells sorted from bone marrow. The cell subset or site label, as the study defines it: bone marrow mononuclear cells depleted of CD138+ plasma/myeloma cells by negative magnetic selection. The receptors shown here come from a donor at least 40 years old with multiple myeloma.

In its sample, this clonotype was seen many times. The CDR3 nucleotides read TGTGCCAGCTCACCCGGACAGGGACTTAGCTCTGGGGCCAACGTCCTGACTTTC. Its translation is CASSPGQGLSSGANVLTF. The V call is TRBV18, the J call TRBJ2-6, with 8 bases aligning to TRBD1. V shed 3 bases and J 0 bases; nucleotides not matched to a gene: 7. The CDR3 sequence is 18 residues long. The germline CDR1 and CDR2 sequences are KGHSH and LQKENI. The full variable domain, its missing parts supplied by reference TRBV18 and TRBJ2-6, is NAGVMQNPRHLVRRRGQEARLRCSPMKGHSHVYWYRQLPEEGLKFMVYLQKENIIDESGMPKERFSAEFPKEGPSILRIQQVVRGDSAAYFCASSPGQGLSSGANVLTFGAGSRLTVL.

This clonotype came up many times. The rearrangement uses TRBV4-1 and TRBJ1-5, with D unresolved. Per germline, CDR1 MGHRA and CDR2 YSYEKL. V lost 0 bases and J 6 bases, leaving 6 bases between the germline ends. The CDR3 has 13 amino acids. The CDR3 region is CASSQDWGQPQHF. For the CDR3, the DNA is TGCGCCAGCAGCCAAGATTGGGGTCAGCCCCAGCATTTT.

As to this clonotype: A read error likely explains this, since a far larger clone differs by one base. Lacking the conserved final phenylalanine or tryptophan, this CDR3 likely reflects a read error. The J gene is TRBJ2-7, the V gene TRBV6-1, with D possibly being TRBD2 (6 bases). CDR3 size: 14 residues. V lost 8 bases and J 6 bases, leaving 20 bases between the germline ends. CDR1 is MNHNS, CDR2 SASEGT, per germline. The CDR3 nucleotides read TGTGCCAGCGGCCAGACGTCGGGGGTTTTCGAGCAGTACTCC. Encoded protein: CASGQTSGVFEQYS.

This clonotype was recorded many times. The chain carries TRBV11-3 and TRBJ1-1; D unresolved. Trimming removed 1 base from V and 6 bases from J, with 6 bases in between. The CDR3 is made up of 12 amino acids. Germline V gene data show CDR1 as SGHNT and CDR2 as YENEEA. Written as DNA, the CDR3 is TGTGCCAGCAGCTTAGGAACCTCTGAAGCTTTCTTT. It encodes CASSLGTSEAFF.

This clonotype came up many times. V and J are TRBV20-1 and TRBJ2-3, with 12 bases lining up with TRBD2. Germline trimming cut 4 bases from V and 1 base from J; bases unmatched to any gene: 15. Germline V gene lookup returns CDR1 DFQATT and CDR2 SNEGSKA (reference sequence). CDR3 length: 19 amino acids. CDR3 coding DNA: TGCAGTGCTACCAAGGTGGGGTCTAGCGGGAGGGGAGGCACAGATACGCAGTATTTT. Its protein is CSATKVGSSGRGGTDTQYF.

This clonotype was detected many times. This rearrangement joins TRBV2 to TRBJ2-4, with 10 bases lining up with TRBD2. V trimming: 5 bases; J trimming: 7 bases; junction bases outside the gene matches: 8. CDR1 is SNHLY and CDR2 is FYNNEI in the germline V gene. The CDR3 has 15 amino acids. CDR3: CASSYSSGSSNIQYF. In DNA, the CDR3 is TGTGCCAGCAGTTATTCTAGCGGGAGCTCGAACATTCAGTACTTC.

This clonotype appeared many times. This rearrangement joins TRBV28 to TRBJ2-7, with 7 positions matching TRBD1. The CDR3 length is 15 residues. Germline V lookup: CDR1 MDHEN, CDR2 SYDVKM. V lost 5 bases and J lost 3; bases outside the gene matches: 10. The CDR3 sequence: CASSMTGRQIYEQYF. CDR3 DNA: TGTGCCAGCAGTATGACAGGGCGCCAGATCTACGAGCAGTACTTC. Full variable domain (rest looked up from reference TRBV28 and TRBJ2-7): DVKVTQSSRYLVKRTGEKVFLECVQDMDHENMFWYRQDPGLGLRLIYFSYDVKMKEKGDIPEGYSVSREKKERFSLILESASTNQTSMYLCASSMTGRQIYEQYFGPGTRLTVT.

The rearrangement uses TRBV30 and TRBJ1-5; D unresolved. The CDR3 loop spans 13 amino acids. Germline CDR1 is GTSNPN and CDR2 is SVGIG (reference sequence). V shed 0 bases and J shed 2 bases, with 5 bases lying between them. The CDR3 here is CAWSVAGNQPQHF. The DNA for the CDR3 is TGTGCCTGGAGTGTGGCAGGCAATCAGCCCCAGCATTTT.

This clonotype was seen ten or more times. The V call is TRBV11-2, the J call TRBJ2-1, with 8 bases aligning to TRBD1. The CDR3 covers 13 residues. The V segment lost 2 bases and the J segment 7 bases; nucleotides outside the gene matches: 1. Germline assignment: CDR1 SGHAT and CDR2 FQNNGV. Here the CDR3 reads CASSLQGANEQFF. Here the CDR3 DNA reads TGTGCCAGCAGCTTACAGGGGGCGAATGAGCAGTTCTTC.

At least ten counts were recorded for this clonotype. This sequence joins TRBV9 and TRBJ2-7; the D is unclear. The germline V gene has CDR1 SGDLS and CDR2 YYNGEE. Trimming removed 0 bases from V and 1 base from J, with 11 bases in between. The CDR3 is 15 residues long. The CDR3 coding sequence is TGTGCCAGCAGCGTAGATTTAGACCCGTCCTACGAGCAGTACTTC. Translation gives CASSVDLDPSYEQYF.

This clonotype came up many times. J is TRBJ2-2 and V is TRBV12-3 or TRBV12-4; D unclear. The CDR3 consists of 12 residues. V lost 6 bases, J lost 1 base, and 3 bases lay in between. The chain's CDR3 is CASRENTGELFF. In DNA form, the CDR3 reads TGTGCCAGCAGAGAGAACACCGGGGAGCTGTTTTTT.

This clonotype was counted at least ten times. The chain combines TRBV29-1 with TRBJ2-5, with D possibly being TRBD2 (6 bases). Per the germline V gene, CDR1 is SQVTM and CDR2 is ANQGSEA. Trimming pared 2 bases from V and 7 bases from J, leaving 11 bases between. CDR3 length equals 12 residues. CDR3 residues: CSVEYGRRTQYF. DNA for the CDR3: TGCAGCGTTGAATACGGGAGAAGGACCCAGTACTTC.

A few counts support this clonotype. A much bigger clone sits one base away, suggesting this may be a read error. The CDR3 ends on some other residue instead of the conserved phenylalanine or tryptophan, so this is likely a read error. The genes are TRBV7-9 and TRBJ2-5; TRBD2 agrees at 9 bases. The CDR3 covers 15 residues. V gave up 1 base and J gave up 2 bases; unmatched junction bases: 2. Germline assignment: CDR1 SEHNR and CDR2 FQNEAQ (reference sequence). Here the CDR3 DNA reads TGTGCCAGCAGCTTAGGACTAGCGGAACAAGAGACCCAGTACCTC. It codes for CASSLGLAEQETQYL.

The sample holds many counts of this clonotype. The genes are TRBV6-5 and TRBJ2-5; 7 bases match TRBD2. Per the germline V gene, CDR1 is MNHEY and CDR2 is SVGAGI. This CDR3 spans 16 amino acids. V shed 6 bases, J shed 5 bases, and the junction held 15 bases outside the gene matches. CDR3 in amino acids: CASSLRLAGVGETQYF. The CDR3 bases are TGTGCCAGCAGCCTTCGACTAGCCGGAGTAGGGGAGACCCAGTACTTC.

This clonotype was seen once. This sequence may be a read error, since a much larger clone differs from it by one base. The V and J genes are TRBV27 and TRBJ1-5, with D possibly matching TRBD1 (5 bases). Germline CDR1 and CDR2: MNHEY and SMNVEV (reference sequence). Trimming shortened V by 5 bases and J by 7 bases, and 12 bases separated the two germline ends. The CDR3 runs 13 residues. In DNA form, the CDR3 reads TGTGCCAGCAGTCTCAAGGGGAGACAGCCCCAGCATTTT. It specifies CASSLKGRQPQHF.

This clonotype was counted ten times or more. This sequence joins TRBV11-2 and TRBJ1-1, with D perhaps TRBD1 (5 bases). CDR3 length: 15 amino acids. V was clipped by 1 base and J by 1 base, with 10 bases between them. Per germline, CDR1 SGHAT and CDR2 FQNNGV. CDR3 in amino acids: CASSLVSGKNTEAFF. The CDR3 DNA reads as TGTGCCAGCAGCTTAGTGTCAGGGAAGAACACTGAAGCTTTCTTT. The full variable domain, completed using reference TRBV11-2 and TRBJ1-1, is EAGVAQSPRYKIIEKRQSVAFWCNPISGHATLYWYQQILGQGPKLLIQFQNNGVVDDSQLPKDRFSAERLKGVDSTLKIQPAKLEDSAVYLCASSLVSGKNTEAFFGQGTRLTVV.

This clonotype was detected ten times or more. V usage is TRBV5-1 and J usage is TRBJ2-1; 7 bases match TRBD1. This CDR3 comprises 14 residues. With 3 bases clipped from V and 8 bases from J, the junction kept 8 bases outside the gene matches. Per the germline V gene, CDR1 is SGHRS and CDR2 is YFSETQ. The chain's CDR3 is CASSSGTATDEQFF. As DNA, the CDR3 is TGCGCCAGCAGCTCCGGGACAGCTACGGATGAGCAGTTCTTC. Filled out from reference TRBV5-1 and TRBJ2-1, the complete variable domain reads KAGVTQTPRYLIKTRGQQVTLSCSPISGHRSVSWYQQTPGQGLQFLFEYFSETQRNKGNFPGRFSGRQFSNSRSEMNVSTLELGDSALYLCASSSGTATDEQFFGPGTRLTVL.

This clonotype was picked up many times. This chain joins TRBV28 and TRBJ1-5, with 9 nucleotides matching TRBD1. From germline, CDR1 is MDHEN and CDR2 SYDVKM. This CDR3 is built from 13 residues. With 5 bases clipped from V and 11 bases from J, the junction kept 7 bases outside the gene matches. This chain's CDR3 is CASSEQGARSQHF. DNA of the CDR3: TGTGCCAGCAGTGAACAGGGGGCGAGGTCCCAGCATTTT.

At least ten counts were recorded for this clonotype. The rearrangement links TRBV3-1 to TRBJ1-3; D ambiguous. The CDR3 has 14 residues. Germline V CDR1 and CDR2: LGHDT, YNNKEL (reference sequence). V lost 1 base and J 0 bases, leaving 4 bases between the germline ends. The CDR3 nucleotides read TGTGCCAGCAGCCAAGGGCTCTCTGGAAACACCATATATTTT. Its translation is CASSQGLSGNTIYF.

Details on this clonotype: A much larger clone differs from this one at a single base, so this may be a read error. The V gene is TRBV5-1, the J gene TRBJ1-3; weak D call: TRBD1 (5 bases). Germline-derived CDR1 and CDR2 are SGHRS and YFSETQ. The CDR3 totals 15 residues. The CDR3 reads CASSLVGDSGNTICF. CDR3 coding DNA: TGCGCCAGCAGCTTGGTGGGGGATTCAGGAAACACCATATGTTTT.

At least ten counts were recorded for this clonotype. The gene calls are TRBV6-6 and TRBJ1-2, with TRBD1 as a possible D gene (5 bases). This CDR3 has 14 residues. The V end lost 7 bases, the J end lost 4 bases, and 16 bases lay between the germline ends. Germline CDR1 reads MNHNY; CDR2 reads SVGAGI (reference sequence). The CDR3 nucleotides read TGTGCCAGCATCGGCGGGGGGTTTACCTATGGCTACACCTTC. Its translation is CASIGGGFTYGYTF.

This clonotype was seen ten or more times. This rearrangement joins TRBV28 to TRBJ2-5; perhaps TRBD2 as D (7 bases). The CDR3 loop spans 15 amino acids. V was cut by 2 bases and J by 1 base, with 11 bases left in between. From germline, CDR1 is MDHEN and CDR2 SYDVKM. The DNA of the CDR3 is TGTGCCAGCAGTTTAGGGGGGGCCGGCCAAGAGACCCAGTACTTC. Translated, it gives CASSLGGAGQETQYF.

As concerns this clonotype: A much larger clone is a single base away; this may be a read error. The chain is built from TRBV5-1 and TRBJ2-2; 12 nucleotides line up with TRBD2. Germline CDR1 SGHRS, CDR2 YFSETQ. The CDR3 has 15 amino acids. CDR3 in amino acids: CARSYLAGGTGELFF. Here the CDR3 DNA reads TGCGCCAGAAGCTACCTAGCGGGAGGGACCGGGGAGCTGTTTTTT.

By share, this clonotype ranks as medium-sized. In DNA, the CDR3 is TGTGCCAGCAGTTGGGGGGACAGGGGGCCTGAAGAGACCCAGTACTTC. This sequence encodes CASSWGDRGPEETQYF. The genes are TRBV28 and TRBJ2-5; TRBD1 matches at 12 bases. The ends lost 4 bases at V and 3 bases at J; junction bases unmatched: 6. In germline, CDR1 is MDHEN, CDR2 SYDVKM. The CDR3 runs 16 residues.